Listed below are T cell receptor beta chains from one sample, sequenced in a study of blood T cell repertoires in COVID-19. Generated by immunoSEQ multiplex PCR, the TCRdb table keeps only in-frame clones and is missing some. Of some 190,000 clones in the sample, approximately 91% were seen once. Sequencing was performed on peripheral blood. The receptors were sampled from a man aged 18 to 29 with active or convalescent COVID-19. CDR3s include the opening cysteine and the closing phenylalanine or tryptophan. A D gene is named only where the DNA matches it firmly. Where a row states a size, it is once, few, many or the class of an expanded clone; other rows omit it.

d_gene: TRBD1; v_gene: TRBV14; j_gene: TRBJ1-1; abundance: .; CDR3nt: TGTGCCAGCAGCCAAGATCTGAGGACAGGTTTCGCTCCTTTCTTT; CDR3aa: CASSQDLRTGFAPFF
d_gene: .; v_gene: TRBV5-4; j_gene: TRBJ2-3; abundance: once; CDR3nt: TGTGCCAGCAGCTTTCAGGGTAGCACAGATACGCAGTATTTT; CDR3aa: CASSFQGSTDTQYF
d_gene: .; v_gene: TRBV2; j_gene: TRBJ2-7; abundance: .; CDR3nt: TGTGCCAGCAGGGCCGACAGAACCTACGAGCAGTACTTC; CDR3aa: CASRADRTYEQYF
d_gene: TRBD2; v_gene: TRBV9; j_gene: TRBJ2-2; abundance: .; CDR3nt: TGTGCCAGCAGCCCCCGACTAGCGGGAGGGTCCGGGGAGCTGTTTTTT; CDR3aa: CASSPRLAGGSGELFF
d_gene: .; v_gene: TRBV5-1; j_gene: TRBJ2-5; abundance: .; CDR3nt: TGCGCCAGCAGCTCCAGGGGTACGTCCCAAGAGACCCAGTACTTC; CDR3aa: CASSSRGTSQETQYF
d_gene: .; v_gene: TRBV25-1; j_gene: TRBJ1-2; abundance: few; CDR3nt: TGTGCCAGCAGTGTCCCAGGCCCTCCAGGTGGCTACACCTTC; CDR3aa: CASSVPGPPGGYTF
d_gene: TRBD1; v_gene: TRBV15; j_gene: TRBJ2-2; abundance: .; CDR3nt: TGTGCCACCAGCACGTGGACAGGGGTTATTTCGAACACCGGGGAGCTGTTTTTT; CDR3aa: CATSTWTGVISNTGELFF
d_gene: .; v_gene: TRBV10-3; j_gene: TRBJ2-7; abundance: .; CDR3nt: TGTGCCATCAGTGAGTACAGGAGTAGCTCCTACGAGCAGTACTTC; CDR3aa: CAISEYRSSSYEQYF
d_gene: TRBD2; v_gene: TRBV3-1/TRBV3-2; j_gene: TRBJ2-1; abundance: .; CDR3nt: TGTGCCAGCAGCCAGGGAAGCGGGAGGGAAGGGGATGAGCAGTTCTTC; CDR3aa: CASSQGSGREGDEQFF
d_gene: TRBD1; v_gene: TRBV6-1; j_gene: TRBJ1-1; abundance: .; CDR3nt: TGTGCCAGCAGTGGAGGACAGGGTGTGGTCCCTATGAACACTGAAGCTTTCTTT; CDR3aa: CASSGGQGVVPMNTEAFF
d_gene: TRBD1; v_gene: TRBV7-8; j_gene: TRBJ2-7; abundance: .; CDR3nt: TGTGCCAGCAGCCCATGGACAGGGGGCCCGTACGAGCAGTACTTC; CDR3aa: CASSPWTGGPYEQYF
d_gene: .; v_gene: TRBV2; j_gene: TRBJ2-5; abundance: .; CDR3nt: TGTGCCAGCAGTGGCTATCCGGGATCCTCCGGGGAGACCCAGTACTTC; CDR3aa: CASSGYPGSSGETQYF
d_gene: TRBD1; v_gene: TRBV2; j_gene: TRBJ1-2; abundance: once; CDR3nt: TGTGCCAGCAGGGGCGGGACAGGGTTGAACTATGGCTACACCTTC; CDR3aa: CASRGGTGLNYGYTF
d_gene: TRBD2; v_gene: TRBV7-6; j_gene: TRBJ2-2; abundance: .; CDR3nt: TGTGCCAGCAGCTTAGCCTTAGCGGGCCGGAACGGGGAGCTGTTTTTT; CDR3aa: CASSLALAGRNGELFF
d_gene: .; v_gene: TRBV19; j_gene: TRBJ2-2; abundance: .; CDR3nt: TGTGCCAGTAGTATAGTGGCCAGAGGGAACACCGGGGAGCTGTTTTTT; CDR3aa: CASSIVARGNTGELFF
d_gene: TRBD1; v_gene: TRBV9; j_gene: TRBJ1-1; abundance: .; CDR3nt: TGTGCCAGCAGCGTTTCGGGCGGGACAGACACTGAAGCTTTCTTT; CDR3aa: CASSVSGGTDTEAFF
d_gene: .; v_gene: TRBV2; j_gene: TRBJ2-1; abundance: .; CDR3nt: TGTGCCAGCAGCCCAGGGGTTGATGAGCAGTTCTTC; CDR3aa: CASSPGVDEQFF
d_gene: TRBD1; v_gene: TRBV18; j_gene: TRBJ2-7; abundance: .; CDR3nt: TGTGCCAGCTCACTGGGACAGGGGGCGGTATACGAGCAGTACTTC; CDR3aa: CASSLGQGAVYEQYF
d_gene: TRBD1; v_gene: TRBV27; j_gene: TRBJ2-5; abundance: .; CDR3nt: TGTGCCAGCAGTTCCAGGACAGGGTTGGAGACCCAGTACTTC; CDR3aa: CASSSRTGLETQYF
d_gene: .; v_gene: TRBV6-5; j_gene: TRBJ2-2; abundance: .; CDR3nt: TGTGCCACCAAGACAGGCAACACCGGGGAGCTGTTTTTT; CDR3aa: CATKTGNTGELFF
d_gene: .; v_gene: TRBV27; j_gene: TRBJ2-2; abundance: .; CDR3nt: TGTGCCAGCAGTTTATGGGGTCAGGGAAACACCGGGGAGCTGTTTTTT; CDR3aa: CASSLWGQGNTGELFF
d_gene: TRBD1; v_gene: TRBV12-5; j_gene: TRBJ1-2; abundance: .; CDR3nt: TGTGCTAGTGGTTTGACAATCTTGACAGGGGCAAACTATGGCTACACCTTC; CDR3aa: CASGLTILTGANYGYTF
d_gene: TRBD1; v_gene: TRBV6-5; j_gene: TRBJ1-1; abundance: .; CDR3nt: TGTGCCACCCATAAACAGGGGGCTCACACTGAAGCTTTCTTT; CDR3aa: CATHKQGAHTEAFF
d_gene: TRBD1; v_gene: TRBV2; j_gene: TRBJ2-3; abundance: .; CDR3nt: TGTGCCAGCAGGGCCGAAGGGGGCAGCTCAGATACGCAGTATTTT; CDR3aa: CASRAEGGSSDTQYF
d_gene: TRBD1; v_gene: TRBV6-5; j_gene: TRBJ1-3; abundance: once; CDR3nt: TGTGCCAGCAGTTATCACTACAGGGGAACTGGAAACACCATATATTTT; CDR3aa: CASSYHYRGTGNTIYF
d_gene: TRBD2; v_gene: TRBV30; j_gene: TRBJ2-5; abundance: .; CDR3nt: TGTGCCTGGAGGTCTAGCGGGGGATTTCAAGAGACCCAGTACTTC; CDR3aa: CAWRSSGGFQETQYF
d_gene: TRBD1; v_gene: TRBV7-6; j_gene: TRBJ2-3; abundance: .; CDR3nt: TGTGCCAGCAGCTCGCAACAGGGGGCAGATACGCAGTATTTT; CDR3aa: CASSSQQGADTQYF
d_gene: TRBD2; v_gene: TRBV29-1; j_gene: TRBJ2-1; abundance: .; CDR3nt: TGCAGCGTTGTTCGAAGCGGGAGTATGTATGAGCAGTTCTTC; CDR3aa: CSVVRSGSMYEQFF
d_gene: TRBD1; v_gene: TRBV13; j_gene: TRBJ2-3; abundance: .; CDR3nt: TGTGCCAGCAGCTTGGGACAGGGGCAGGATACGCAGTATTTT; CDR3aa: CASSLGQGQDTQYF
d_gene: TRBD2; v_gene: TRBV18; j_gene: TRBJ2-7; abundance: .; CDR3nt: TGTGCCAGCTCACCGAGCGGGAGGGGTGATCAGCAGTACTTC; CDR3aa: CASSPSGRGDQQYF
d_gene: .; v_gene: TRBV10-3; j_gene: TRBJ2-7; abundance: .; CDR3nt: TGTGCCATCAGTGAGTCCGGGCAGGGCGAGCAGTACTTC; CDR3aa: CAISESGQGEQYF
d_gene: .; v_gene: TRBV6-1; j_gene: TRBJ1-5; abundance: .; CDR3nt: TGTGCCAGCAGTGAACAGGGATATAGCAATCAGCCCCAGCATTTT; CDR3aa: CASSEQGYSNQPQHF
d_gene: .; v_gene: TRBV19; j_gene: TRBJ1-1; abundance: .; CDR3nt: TGTGCCAGTAGTATAGATAACAGCTTGAAAGCTTTCTTT; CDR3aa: CASSIDNSLKAFF
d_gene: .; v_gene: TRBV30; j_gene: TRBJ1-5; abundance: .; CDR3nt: TGTGCCTGGAGACGAAGGCAGGGTGGAAATCAGCCCCAGCATTTT; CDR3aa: CAWRRRQGGNQPQHF
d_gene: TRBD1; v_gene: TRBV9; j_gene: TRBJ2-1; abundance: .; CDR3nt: TGTGCCAGCAGTCCAGGGGGACCCTACAATGAGCAGTTCTTC; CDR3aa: CASSPGGPYNEQFF
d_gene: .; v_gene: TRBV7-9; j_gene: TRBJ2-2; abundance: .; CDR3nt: TGTGCCAGCAGCCCCTACAGGGACACCGGGGAGCTGTTTTTT; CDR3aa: CASSPYRDTGELFF
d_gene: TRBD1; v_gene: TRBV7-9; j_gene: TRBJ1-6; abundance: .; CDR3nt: TGTGCCAGCAGCCTAGACAGGGTGAACGATAATTCACCCCTCCACTTT; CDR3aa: CASSLDRVNDNSPLHF
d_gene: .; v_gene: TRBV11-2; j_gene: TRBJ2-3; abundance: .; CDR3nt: TGTGCCAGCGGGCAGGGGAGGGCAGATACGCAGTATTTT; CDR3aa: CASGQGRADTQYF
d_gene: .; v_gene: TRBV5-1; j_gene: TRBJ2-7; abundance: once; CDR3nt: TGCGCCAGCAGTCTCGGAATAGCGGAAGAGCAGTACTTC; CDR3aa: CASSLGIAEEQYF
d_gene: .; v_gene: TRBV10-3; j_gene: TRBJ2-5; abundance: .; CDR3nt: TGTGCCATCAGTGCACTACGAGAAGAGACCCAGTACTTC; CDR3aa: CAISALREETQYF
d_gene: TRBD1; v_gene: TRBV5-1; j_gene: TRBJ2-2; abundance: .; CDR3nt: TGCGCCAGCGCCTGGCAGGGGGCGGAAGGCGGGGAGCTGTTTTTT; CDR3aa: CASAWQGAEGGELFF
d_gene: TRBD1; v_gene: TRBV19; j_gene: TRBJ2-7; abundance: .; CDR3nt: TGTGCCAGTAGTGCTAGGGGACAGCCCTACGAGCAGTACTTC; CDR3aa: CASSARGQPYEQYF
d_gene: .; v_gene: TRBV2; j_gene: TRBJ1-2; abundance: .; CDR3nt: TGTGCCAGCAGGGGGGGATCGAACTATGGCTACACCTTC; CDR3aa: CASRGGSNYGYTF
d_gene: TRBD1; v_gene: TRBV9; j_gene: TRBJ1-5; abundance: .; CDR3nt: TGTGCCAGCAGCGCCCGGGACAGACCATATAGCAATCAGCCCCAGCATTTT; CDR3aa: CASSARDRPYSNQPQHF
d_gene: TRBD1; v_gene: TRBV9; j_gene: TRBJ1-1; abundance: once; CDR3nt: TGTGCCAGCAGCGCGGGACAGGGGGCCGCTGAAGCTTTCTTT; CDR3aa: CASSAGQGAAEAFF